The TCR beta chain under discussion was sequenced for a study of early T cells in non-severe SARS-CoV-2 infection. The wider study: The chains were unpaired, and the sequenced material was bulk RNA from unsorted whole blood. The study, taken as a whole, reports: Clonotype matching in VDJdb favored anti-spike CD8 responses and did not capture private and CD4 specificities.

This clonotype occurred many times. Its antigen is still unknown. V lost 2 bases to trimming and J lost 5 bases, with 11 bases between them. The CDR3 extends over 13 amino acids. CDR1 is DFQATT and CDR2 is SNEGSKA in the germline V gene (reference sequence). Separate cDNA molecules each had unique molecular identifiers attached to them. From the 5' RACE reads, TCRdb called clonotypes with MiXCR, one entry per CDR3 protein. Of 25,000 to 35,000 distinct CDR3 sequences in the sample, roughly 7% were seen once. The sample taken for sequencing was whole blood. This sequence was found in an adult who was a healthcare worker with PCR-confirmed SARS-CoV-2 infection or an uninfected control (not recorded which). The chain couples TRBV20-1 to TRBJ2-3, with D possibly matching TRBD1 (5 bases). CDR3 sequence: CSARTGRGDTQYF. The CDR3 DNA follows: TGCAGTGCTAGAACAGGCCGAGGAGATACGCAGTATTTT.